Presented here are 17 T cell receptor beta chains from one specimen sequenced in a study of shared clonotypes between healthy human individuals. Here immunoSEQ multiplex PCR was the method, and the copy in TCRdb shows in-frame clones only, minus some. The table lists 2,500,000 or so clones, 93% of them singletons. What was sequenced was naive CD4+ T cells from PBMCs. Noted subset: CD45RA+ positively selected. The receptors derive from a man aged 18 to 30 in good health. Some clones in this sample may be carry-over from other donors' samples.

The V and J genes are TRBV11-2 and TRBJ1-2; D ambiguous. V shed 2 bases and J shed 1 base, with 8 bases lying between them. CDR3 size: 14 residues. Germline CDR1 SGHAT, CDR2 FQNNGV. CDR3 region: CASSLRPINYGYTF. The DNA of the CDR3 is TGTGCCAGCAGCTTACGCCCGATTAACTATGGCTACACCTTC.

A remark on this clone: The sample has other DNA sequences that encode this CDR3 too. This sequence joins TRBV5-1 and TRBJ1-2, with a possible D match to TRBD1 (6 bases). The ends were cut back, 2 bases at V and 4 bases at J, with 12 bases in the middle. This CDR3 spans 14 amino acids. CDR1 SGHRS and CDR2 YFSETQ come from the germline V gene. Written as DNA, the CDR3 is TGCGCCAGCAGCTTAACAGGGAGAGGCTATGGCTACACCTTC. Its translation: CASSLTGRGYGYTF.

This sequence joins TRBV11-3 and TRBJ2-2, with unresolved D. This CDR3 is 14 amino acids long. Germline loops: CDR1 SGHNT, CDR2 YENEEA. V lost 1 base and J lost 6, with 9 bases in between. This chain's CDR3 is CASSLGYGPGELFF. Here the CDR3 DNA reads TGTGCCAGCAGCTTAGGTTACGGGCCCGGGGAGCTGTTTTTT.

The V and J genes are TRBV5-1 and TRBJ2-5, with 7 bases matching TRBD2. The germline V gene encodes CDR1 SGHRS and CDR2 YFSETQ. The CDR3 contains 15 residues. The trim removed 0 bases at V and 0 bases at J, leaving 2 bases unmatched. The DNA of the CDR3 is TGCGCCAGCAGCTTGGCCGGGGGGTACCAAGAGACCCAGTACTTC. Translating gives CASSLAGGYQETQYF.

Concerning this clone itself: Other DNA sequences within the sample encode an identical CDR3. The rearrangement uses TRBV7-3 and TRBJ2-3, with 12 nucleotides matching TRBD2. Losses at the gene ends were 3 bases for V and 3 bases for J; bases not matched to a gene: 1. The CDR3 spans 15 residues. From germline, CDR1 is SGHTA and CDR2 FQGTGA. CDR3 coding DNA: TGTGCCAGCAGCTTCGGACTAGCGGGAACAGATACGCAGTATTTT. It yields the protein CASSFGLAGTDTQYF.

This clone was recorded only once. This sequence joins TRBV11-2 and TRBJ2-3; no definite D call. Looked up from germline, CDR1 is SGHAT and CDR2 is FQNNGV. There are 14 residues in the CDR3. V was cut by 5 bases and J by 5 bases, with 14 bases left in between. The DNA for the CDR3 is TGTGCCAGCAGCGTCGGAATTAGTGGAGATACGCAGTATTTT. Its protein is CASSVGISGDTQYF.

The chain uses TRBV29-1 and TRBJ2-3; the D gene is possibly TRBD1 (6 bases). Trimming took 8 bases from V and 5 from J, leaving 14 bases between them. This CDR3 region has 12 residues. Per germline, CDR1 SQVTM and CDR2 ANQGSEA. The CDR3 DNA reads TGCAGCAGAGGGGGAGATGGAGATACGCAGTATTTT. Residues: CSRGGDGDTQYF.

V usage is TRBV18 and J usage is TRBJ2-5; 10 positions agree with TRBD1. CDR1 is KGHSH, CDR2 LQKENI, per germline. The CDR3 sequence is 15 residues long. J gave up 0 bases and V 6 bases, and 4 bases lay outside the gene matches. The CDR3 is CASSPGQGDQETQYF. In nucleotides, the CDR3 is TGTGCCAGCTCTCCTGGACAGGGGGACCAAGAGACCCAGTACTTC.

This chain joins TRBV28 and TRBJ2-1; D remains ambiguous. This CDR3 spans 13 amino acids. Trimming removed 7 bases at V and 0 bases at J, with 7 bases between. Germline CDR1 and CDR2: MDHEN and SYDVKM. The DNA for the CDR3 is TGTGCCAGCACACCTTTCTCCTACAATGAGCAGTTCTTC. Residues: CASTPFSYNEQFF.

The chain has TRBV27 and TRBJ2-1; TRBD2 aligns across 7 bases. J lost 4 bases, V lost 6 bases, and 9 bases had no gene match. Germline assignment: CDR1 MNHEY and CDR2 SMNVEV (reference sequence). CDR3 length: 15 amino acids. CDR3 sequence: CASSTRAGAYNEQFF. The CDR3 DNA follows: TGTGCCAGCAGCACTAGGGCGGGAGCTTACAATGAGCAGTTCTTC.

This clone appeared once. The V and J genes are TRBV18 and TRBJ2-2, with a possible D match to TRBD2 (6 bases). There are 16 residues in the CDR3. Germline CDR1 KGHSH, CDR2 LQKENI. Trimming removed 0 bases at V and 4 bases at J, with 12 bases between. The CDR3 is CASSPPAEGRTGELFF. The CDR3 DNA sequence: TGTGCCAGCTCACCACCGGCGGAGGGGCGCACCGGGGAGCTGTTTTTT.

The chain carries TRBV28 and TRBJ2-1, with D maybe TRBD2 (6 bases). Germline CDR1 is MDHEN and CDR2 is SYDVKM. V was shortened by 5 bases and J by 5 bases, with 13 bases between the two germline ends. CDR3 length: 14 amino acids. This CDR3 is CASSREFHDNEQFF. Written as DNA, the CDR3 is TGTGCCAGCAGTCGGGAGTTTCACGACAATGAGCAGTTCTTC. The full variable domain, in which reference TRBV28 and TRBJ2-1 provide the parts outside the CDR3, is DVKVTQSSRYLVKRTGEKVFLECVQDMDHENMFWYRQDPGLGLRLIYFSYDVKMKEKGDIPEGYSVSREKKERFSLILESASTNQTSMYLCASSREFHDNEQFFGPGTRLTVL.

This sequence joins TRBV27 and TRBJ2-1, with 9 bases fitting TRBD2. V dropped 1 base and J dropped 9; count of bases not matched to a gene: 7. In germline, CDR1 is MNHEY, CDR2 SMNVEV (reference sequence). CDR3 length: 15 residues. The CDR3 here is CASSLFLAGVGEQFF. The CDR3 DNA follows: TGTGCCAGCAGTTTATTTTTAGCGGGAGTTGGTGAGCAGTTCTTC.

This clone was observed once. V usage is TRBV19 and J usage is TRBJ1-1, with D perhaps TRBD1 (5 bases). From germline, CDR1 is LNHDA and CDR2 SQIVND (reference sequence). The CDR3 contains 14 residues. Between the trimmed V and J ends, which lost 5 bases and 6 bases, there was a span of 16 bases. CDR3 DNA: TGTGCCAGTAGTCACCCCAGGGTATTCTCTGAAGCTTTCTTT. Its translation is CASSHPRVFSEAFF.

Comment on this clone: Other DNA sequences in this specimen translate into the identical CDR3. The chain couples TRBV28 to TRBJ2-7; D is uncertain. This CDR3 is 13 amino acids long. In germline, CDR1 is MDHEN, CDR2 SYDVKM. The V end lost 5 bases, the J end lost 1 base, and 9 bases lay between the germline ends. CDR3 in DNA: TGTGCCAGCAGTCCAGGCAGTTCCTACGAGCAGTACTTC. Translating gives CASSPGSSYEQYF. The full variable domain, completed using reference TRBV28 and TRBJ2-7, is DVKVTQSSRYLVKRTGEKVFLECVQDMDHENMFWYRQDPGLGLRLIYFSYDVKMKEKGDIPEGYSVSREKKERFSLILESASTNQTSMYLCASSPGSSYEQYFGPGTRLTVT.

This clone was recorded once. This chain joins TRBV5-6 and TRBJ1-2, with no clear D. This CDR3 spans 15 amino acids. Germline loops: CDR1 SGHDT, CDR2 YYEEEE. Between the trimmed V and J ends, which lost 0 bases and 4 bases, there was a span of 13 bases. CDR3 nucleotides: TGTGCCAGCAGCTTGGTTGTGGGCGAGCGCTATGGCTACACCTTC. It translates to CASSLVVGERYGYTF. Full variable domain (missing parts from reference TRBV5-6 and TRBJ1-2): DAGVTQSPTHLIKTRGQQVTLRCSPKSGHDTVSWYQQALGQGPQFIFQYYEEEERQRGNFPDRFSGHQFPNYSSELNVNALLLGDSALYLCASSLVVGERYGYTFGSGTRLTVV.

About this clone: Other DNA sequences in this sample translate to the same CDR3. J is TRBJ2-7 and V is TRBV6-1, with D unclear. The CDR3 runs 11 residues. Germline V CDR1 and CDR2: MNHNS, SASEGT. The V gene lost 3 bases and the J gene lost 4 bases, with 4 bases spanning the gap. The CDR3 here is CASSDGYEQYF. CDR3 DNA: TGTGCCAGCAGTGATGGATACGAGCAGTACTTC.